This T cell receptor beta chain was retrieved from a study of CD8+ T cells in alopecia areata. Study background: Those patients who were treated received oral tofacitinib, which was given at 5 to 10 mg twice daily for moderate-to-severe alopecia areata.

Individuals with alopecia areata gave both lesional scalp punch biopsies and peripheral blood for collection. Investigators isolated RNA and reverse transcribed it into cDNA to act as the sequencing template. Method: immunoSEQ multiplex PCR; TCRdb's copy keeps in-frame clones and lacks some. The top ten clones hold approximately 14% of a sample with approximately 180,000 clones, around 60% of them seen once. Germline loops: CDR1 SQVTM, CDR2 ANQGSEA. CDR3 size: 15 residues. With V trimmed by 6 bases and J by 5 bases, 9 bases remained unmatched. To note about this clone: Its specificity is not known.

Study-wide findings and caveats: Alopecia totalis/universalis scalp especially showed more expanded CD8+ clones than normal scalp. Whereas mice showed it more clearly, TCR sharing across patients was murkier, possibly because of HLA.

This TCR was recovered from a human donor with alopecia areata. Specimen: CD4+ T cells sorted from blood, collected at week 0. The chain recombines TRBV29-1 with TRBJ2-5; 13 bases match TRBD2. CDR3 nucleotides: TGCAGCGTGGAGACTAGCGGGGGGCGTCTCGAGACCCAGTACTTC. Translation: CSVETSGGRLETQYF.